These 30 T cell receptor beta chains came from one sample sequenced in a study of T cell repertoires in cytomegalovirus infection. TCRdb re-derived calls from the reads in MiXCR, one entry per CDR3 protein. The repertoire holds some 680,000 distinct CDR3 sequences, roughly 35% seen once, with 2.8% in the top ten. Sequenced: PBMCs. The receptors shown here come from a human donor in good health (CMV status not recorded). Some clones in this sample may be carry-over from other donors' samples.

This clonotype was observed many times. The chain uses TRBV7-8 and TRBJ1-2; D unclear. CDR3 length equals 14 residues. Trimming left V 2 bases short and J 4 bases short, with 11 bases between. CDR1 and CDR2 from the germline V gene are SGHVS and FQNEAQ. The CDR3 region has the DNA TGTGCCAGCAGCTTAAGTAGGGTTACCTATGGCTACACCTTC. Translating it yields CASSLSRVTYGYTF.

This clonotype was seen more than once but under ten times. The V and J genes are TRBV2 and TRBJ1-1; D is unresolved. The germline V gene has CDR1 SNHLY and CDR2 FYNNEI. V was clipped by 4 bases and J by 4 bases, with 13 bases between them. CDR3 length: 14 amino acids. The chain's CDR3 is CASSVGGEGTEAFF. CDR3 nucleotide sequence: TGTGCCAGCAGTGTCGGTGGGGAGGGCACTGAAGCTTTCTTT.

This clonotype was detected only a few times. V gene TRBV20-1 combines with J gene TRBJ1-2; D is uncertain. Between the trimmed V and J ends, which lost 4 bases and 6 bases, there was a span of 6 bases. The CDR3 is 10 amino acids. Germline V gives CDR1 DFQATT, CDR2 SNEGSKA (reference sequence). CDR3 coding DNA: TGCAGTGCTATTGCGGATGGCTACACCTTC. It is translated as CSAIADGYTF.

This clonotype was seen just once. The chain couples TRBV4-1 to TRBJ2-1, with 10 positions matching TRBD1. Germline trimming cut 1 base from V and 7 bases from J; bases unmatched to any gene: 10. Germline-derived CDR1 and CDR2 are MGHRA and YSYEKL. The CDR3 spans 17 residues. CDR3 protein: CASSQGPPGQGINEQFF. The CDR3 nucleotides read TGCGCCAGCAGCCAAGGCCCCCCGGGACAGGGGATAAATGAGCAGTTCTTC.

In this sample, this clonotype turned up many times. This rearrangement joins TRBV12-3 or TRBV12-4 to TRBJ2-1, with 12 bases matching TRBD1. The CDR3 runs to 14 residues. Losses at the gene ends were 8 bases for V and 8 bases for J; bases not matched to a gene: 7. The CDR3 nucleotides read TGTGCCAGCCGACCGGGACAGGGGGCAGATGAGCAGTTCTTC. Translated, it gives CASRPGQGADEQFF.

DNA of the CDR3: TGTGCCAGCACATTGCCGGGCCTCGCGAACACTGAAGCTTTCTTT. This translates into CASTLPGLANTEAFF. The chain employs TRBV28 and TRBJ1-1; D is undetermined. V lost 7 bases and J lost 1, with 16 bases in between. Germline CDR1 and CDR2: MDHEN and SYDVKM. CDR3 length: 15 residues. Looking up the rest from reference TRBV28 and TRBJ1-1 gives the full variable domain: DVKVTQSSRYLVKRTGEKVFLECVQDMDHENMFWYRQDPGLGLRLIYFSYDVKMKEKGDIPEGYSVSREKKERFSLILESASTNQTSMYLCASTLPGLANTEAFFGQGTRLTVV.

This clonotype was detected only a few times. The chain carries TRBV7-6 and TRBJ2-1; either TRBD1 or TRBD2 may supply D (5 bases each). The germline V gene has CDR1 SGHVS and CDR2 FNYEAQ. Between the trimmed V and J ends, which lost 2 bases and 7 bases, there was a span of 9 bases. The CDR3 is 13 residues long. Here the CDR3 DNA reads TGTGCCAGCAGCTTATGGGACGGGAATGAGCAGTTCTTC. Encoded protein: CASSLWDGNEQFF.

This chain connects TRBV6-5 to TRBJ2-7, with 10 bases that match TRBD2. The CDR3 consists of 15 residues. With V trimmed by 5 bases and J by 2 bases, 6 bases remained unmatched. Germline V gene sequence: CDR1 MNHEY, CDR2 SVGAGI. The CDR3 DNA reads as TGTGCCAGCAGTCCCTCAGCGGGAGGGGCCTACGAGCAGTACTTC. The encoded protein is CASSPSAGGAYEQYF.

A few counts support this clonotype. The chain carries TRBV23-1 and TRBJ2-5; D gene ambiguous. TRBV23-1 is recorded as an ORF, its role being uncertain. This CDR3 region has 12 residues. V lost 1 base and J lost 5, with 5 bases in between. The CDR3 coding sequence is TGCGCCAGCAGTCAATTATCCGAGACCCAGTACTTC. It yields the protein CASSQLSETQYF.

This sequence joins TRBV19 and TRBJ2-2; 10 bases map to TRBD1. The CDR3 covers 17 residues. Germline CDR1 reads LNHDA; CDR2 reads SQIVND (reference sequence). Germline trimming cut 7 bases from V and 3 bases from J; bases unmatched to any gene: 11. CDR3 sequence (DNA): TGTGCCAGTACCTCCCCCAGGACAGGGGGTTACACCGGGGAGCTGTTTTTT. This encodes CASTSPRTGGYTGELFF. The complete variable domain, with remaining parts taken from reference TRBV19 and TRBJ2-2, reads DGGITQSPKYLFRKEGQNVTLSCEQNLNHDAMYWYRQDPGQGLRLIYYSQIVNDFQKGDIAEGYSVSREKKESFPLTVTSAQKNPTAFYLCASTSPRTGGYTGELFFGEGSRLTVL.

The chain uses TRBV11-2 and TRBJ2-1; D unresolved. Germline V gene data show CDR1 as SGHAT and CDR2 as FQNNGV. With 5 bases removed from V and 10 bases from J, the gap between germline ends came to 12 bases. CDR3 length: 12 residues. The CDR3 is CASSPYPQEQFF. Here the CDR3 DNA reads TGTGCCAGCAGCCCGTATCCCCAGGAGCAGTTCTTC.

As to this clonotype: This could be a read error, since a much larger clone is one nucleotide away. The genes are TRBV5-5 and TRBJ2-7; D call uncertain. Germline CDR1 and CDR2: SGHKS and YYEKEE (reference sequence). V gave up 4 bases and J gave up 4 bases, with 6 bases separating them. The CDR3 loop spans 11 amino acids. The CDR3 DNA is TGTGCCAGCAGCAACGAATACGAGCAGTACTTC. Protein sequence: CASSNEYEQYF.

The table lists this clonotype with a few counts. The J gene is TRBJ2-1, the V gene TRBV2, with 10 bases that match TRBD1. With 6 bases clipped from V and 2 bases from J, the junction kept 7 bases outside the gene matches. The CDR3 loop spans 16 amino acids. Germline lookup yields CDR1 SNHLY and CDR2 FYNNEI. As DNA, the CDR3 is TGTGCCAGCAGGAAAAGACAGGGGGCCACCTACAATGAGCAGTTCTTC. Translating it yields CASRKRQGATYNEQFF.

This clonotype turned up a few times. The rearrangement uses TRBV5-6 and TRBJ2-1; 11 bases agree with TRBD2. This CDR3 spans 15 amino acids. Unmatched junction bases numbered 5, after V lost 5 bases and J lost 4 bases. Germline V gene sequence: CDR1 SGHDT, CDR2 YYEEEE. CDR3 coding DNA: TGTGCCAGCAGGGCACTAGCGGGAGTGTACAATGAGCAGTTCTTC. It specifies CASRALAGVYNEQFF.

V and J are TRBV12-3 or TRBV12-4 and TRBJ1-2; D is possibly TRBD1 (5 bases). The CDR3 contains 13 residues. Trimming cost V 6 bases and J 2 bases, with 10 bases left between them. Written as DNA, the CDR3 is TGTGCCAGCAGACCCCGGGACAACTATGGCTACACCTTC. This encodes CASRPRDNYGYTF.

Here the CDR3 reads CASSFPGARSPQHF. CDR3 coding DNA: TGCGCCAGCAGCTTCCCAGGGGCGCGGTCGCCCCAGCATTTT. The rearrangement uses TRBV4-1 and TRBJ1-5; a weak D match, TRBD1 (6 bases). Germline values: CDR1 MGHRA, CDR2 YSYEKL. The CDR3 is made up of 14 amino acids. The V end was cut by 5 bases, the J end by 9 bases, with 17 bases between.

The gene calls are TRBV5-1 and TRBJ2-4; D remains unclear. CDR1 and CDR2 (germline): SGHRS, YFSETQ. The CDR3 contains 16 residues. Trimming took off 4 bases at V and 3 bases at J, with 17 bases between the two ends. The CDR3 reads CASSLVSGRGKNIQYF. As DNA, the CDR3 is TGCGCCAGCAGCCTAGTATCGGGTCGTGGCAAAAACATTCAGTACTTC.

The CDR3, as DNA: TGTGCTGGTAGTACGCGTTTGGATACGCAGTATTTT. Amino acid sequence: CAGSTRLDTQYF. The gene calls are TRBV12-5 and TRBJ2-3; unclear D gene. From germline, CDR1 is LGHNT and CDR2 FRNRAP. The ends were cut back, 11 bases at V and 6 bases at J, with 15 bases in the middle. The CDR3 is 12 residues long.

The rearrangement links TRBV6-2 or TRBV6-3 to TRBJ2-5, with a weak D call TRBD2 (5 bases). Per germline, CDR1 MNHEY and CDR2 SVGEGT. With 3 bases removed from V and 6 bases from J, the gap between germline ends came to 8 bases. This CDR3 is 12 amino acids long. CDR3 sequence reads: CASSYTRKTQYF. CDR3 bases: TGTGCCAGCAGTTATACTAGAAAGACCCAGTACTTC.

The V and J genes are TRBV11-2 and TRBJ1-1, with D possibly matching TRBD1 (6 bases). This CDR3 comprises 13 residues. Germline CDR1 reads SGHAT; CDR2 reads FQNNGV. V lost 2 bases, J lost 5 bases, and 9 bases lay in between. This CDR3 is CASSLWGLTEAFF. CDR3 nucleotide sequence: TGTGCCAGCAGCTTATGGGGGCTTACTGAAGCTTTCTTT.

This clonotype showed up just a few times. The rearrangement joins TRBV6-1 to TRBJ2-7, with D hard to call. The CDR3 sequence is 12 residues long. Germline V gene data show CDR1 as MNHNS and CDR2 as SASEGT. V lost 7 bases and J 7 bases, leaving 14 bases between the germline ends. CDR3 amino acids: CASNNGGLEQYF. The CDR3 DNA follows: TGTGCCAGCAACAACGGTGGCCTGGAGCAGTACTTC.

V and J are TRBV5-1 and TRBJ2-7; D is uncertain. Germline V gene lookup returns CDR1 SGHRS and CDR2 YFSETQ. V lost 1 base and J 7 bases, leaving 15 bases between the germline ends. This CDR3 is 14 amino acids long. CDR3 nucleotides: TGCGCCAGCAGCTTGAGGGCAGCCCCCCGGGAGCAGTACTTC. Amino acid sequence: CASSLRAAPREQYF. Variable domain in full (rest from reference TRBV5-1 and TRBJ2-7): KAGVTQTPRYLIKTRGQQVTLSCSPISGHRSVSWYQQTPGQGLQFLFEYFSETQRNKGNFPGRFSGRQFSNSRSEMNVSTLELGDSALYLCASSLRAAPREQYFGPGTRLTVT.

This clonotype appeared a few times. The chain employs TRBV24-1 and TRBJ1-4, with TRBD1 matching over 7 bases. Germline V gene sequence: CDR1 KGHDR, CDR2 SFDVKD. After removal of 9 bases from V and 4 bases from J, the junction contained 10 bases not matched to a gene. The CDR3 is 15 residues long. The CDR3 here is CATLDPGQFNEKLFF. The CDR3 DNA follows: TGTGCCACCCTAGACCCGGGACAGTTTAATGAAAAACTGTTTTTT.

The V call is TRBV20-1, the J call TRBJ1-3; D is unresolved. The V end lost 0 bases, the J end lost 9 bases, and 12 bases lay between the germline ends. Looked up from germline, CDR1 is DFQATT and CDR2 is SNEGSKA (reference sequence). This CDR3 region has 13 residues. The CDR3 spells CSARDHHSSTIYF. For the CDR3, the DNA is TGCAGTGCTAGAGATCATCACAGCTCCACCATATATTTT.

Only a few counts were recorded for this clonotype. CDR3 amino acids: CASSPALNYGYTF. The CDR3 coding sequence is TGTGCCAGCAGCCCAGCCCTGAACTATGGCTACACCTTC. The chain links TRBV7-2 to TRBJ1-2; unclear D gene. This CDR3 comprises 13 residues. The V gene's germline CDR1 is SGHTA and CDR2 FQGNSA. V was trimmed by 5 bases and J by 2 bases, leaving 9 bases between them.

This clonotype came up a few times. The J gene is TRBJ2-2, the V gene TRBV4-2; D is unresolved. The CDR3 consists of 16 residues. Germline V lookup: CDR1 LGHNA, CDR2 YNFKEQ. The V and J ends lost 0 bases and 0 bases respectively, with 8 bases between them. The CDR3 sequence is CASSQDRSSNTGELFF. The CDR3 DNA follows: TGTGCCAGCAGCCAAGATAGAAGCTCGAACACCGGGGAGCTGTTTTTT.

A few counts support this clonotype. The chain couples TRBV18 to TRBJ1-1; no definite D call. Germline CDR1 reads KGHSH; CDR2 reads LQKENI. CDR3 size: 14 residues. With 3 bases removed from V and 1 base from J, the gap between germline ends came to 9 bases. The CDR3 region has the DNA TGTGCCAGCTCACCTATCGGCGGGAACACTGAAGCTTTCTTT. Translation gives CASSPIGGNTEAFF. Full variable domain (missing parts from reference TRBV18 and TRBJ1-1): NAGVMQNPRHLVRRRGQEARLRCSPMKGHSHVYWYRQLPEEGLKFMVYLQKENIIDESGMPKERFSAEFPKEGPSILRIQQVVRGDSAAYFCASSPIGGNTEAFFGQGTRLTVV.

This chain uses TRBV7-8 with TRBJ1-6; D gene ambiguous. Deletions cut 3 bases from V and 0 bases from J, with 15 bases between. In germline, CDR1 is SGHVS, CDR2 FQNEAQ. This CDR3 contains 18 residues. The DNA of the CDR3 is TGTGCCAGCAGCTTCCTGGAATTTCCGAGCTCCTATAATTCACCCCTCCACTTT. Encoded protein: CASSFLEFPSSYNSPLHF.

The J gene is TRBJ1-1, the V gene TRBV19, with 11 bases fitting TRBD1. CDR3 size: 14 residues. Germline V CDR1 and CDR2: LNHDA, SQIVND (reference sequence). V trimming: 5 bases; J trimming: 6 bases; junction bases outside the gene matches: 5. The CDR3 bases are TGTGCCAGTAGTCTCGGGACAGGGGGATCTGAAGCTTTCTTT. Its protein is CASSLGTGGSEAFF. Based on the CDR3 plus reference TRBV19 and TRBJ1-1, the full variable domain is DGGITQSPKYLFRKEGQNVTLSCEQNLNHDAMYWYRQDPGQGLRLIYYSQIVNDFQKGDIAEGYSVSREKKESFPLTVTSAQKNPTAFYLCASSLGTGGSEAFFGQGTRLTVV.

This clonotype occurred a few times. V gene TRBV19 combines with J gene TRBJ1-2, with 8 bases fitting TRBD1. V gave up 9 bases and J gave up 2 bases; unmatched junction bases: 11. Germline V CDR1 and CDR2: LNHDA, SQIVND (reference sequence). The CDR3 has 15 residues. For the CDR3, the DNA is TGTGCCAGCGCAAACGGACAGGGAAGCAACTATGGCTACACCTTC. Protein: CASANGQGSNYGYTF.